One sample yielded the 22 T cell receptor beta chains listed below, sequenced in a study of T cells in localized non-small cell lung cancer. TCRdb's table, derived via immunoSEQ multiplex PCR, lists solely in-frame clones and lacks some. The sample yields around 140,000 clones, around 92% seen once. The specimen was peripheral blood, collected before any cancer treatment. Receptor source: a female donor of 60 years or more with stage I lung adenocarcinoma.

This clone was picked up a small number of times. This chain joins TRBV29-1 and TRBJ1-1, with TRBD1 as a possible D gene (6 bases). The germline V gene encodes CDR1 SQVTM and CDR2 ANQGSEA. The length of the CDR3 is 14 residues. Trimming took off 3 bases at V and 5 bases at J, with 16 bases between the two ends. The CDR3 loop is CSVEFRQGLTEAFF. CDR3 bases: TGCAGCGTTGAGTTTCGGCAGGGGTTAACTGAAGCTTTCTTT. Together with reference TRBV29-1 and TRBJ1-1, the CDR3 gives the full variable domain: SAVISQKPSRDICQRGTSLTIQCQVDSQVTMMFWYRQQPGQSLTLIATANQGSEATYESGFVIDKFPISRPNLTFSTLTVSNMSPEDSSIYLCSVEFRQGLTEAFFGQGTRLTVV.

The gene calls are TRBV2 and TRBJ2-5; 7 bases are shared with TRBD2. CDR3 length equals 15 residues. J was trimmed by 5 bases and V by 8 bases; bases with no gene match: 14. Germline lookup yields CDR1 SNHLY and CDR2 FYNNEI. CDR3 sequence: CASGGVASNEETQYF. In nucleotides, the CDR3 is TGTGCCAGCGGGGGGGTGGCATCTAATGAGGAGACCCAGTACTTC.

J is TRBJ1-1 and V is TRBV7-6; D might be TRBD1 (5 bases). The ends were cut back, 1 base at V and 1 base at J, with 13 bases in the middle. There are 16 residues in the CDR3. The germline gives CDR1 SGHVS, CDR2 FNYEAQ. CDR3 region: CASSLVGGAPNTEAFF. Here the CDR3 DNA reads TGTGCCAGCAGCTTAGTTGGAGGGGCCCCGAACACTGAAGCTTTCTTT.

The chain is built from TRBV6-6 and TRBJ2-1; 9 positions agree with TRBD2. This CDR3 spans 15 amino acids. CDR1 is MNHNY and CDR2 is SVGAGI in the germline V gene (reference sequence). The ends lost 0 bases at V and 7 bases at J; junction bases unmatched: 4. The CDR3 is CASSYSLAGLNEQFF. In nucleotides, the CDR3 is TGTGCCAGCAGTTACTCACTAGCGGGTCTGAATGAGCAGTTCTTC.

The chain couples TRBV7-3 to TRBJ2-2, with 7 bases matching TRBD1. CDR3 length equals 15 residues. Germline-derived CDR1 and CDR2 are SGHTA and FQGTGA. The V and J ends lost 3 bases and 2 bases, in that order; junction bases with no gene match: 3. The CDR3 DNA reads TGTGCCAGCAGCTTGGGACAGACAAACACCGGGGAGCTGTTTTTT. Its protein product is CASSLGQTNTGELFF.

The rearrangement joins TRBV6-4 to TRBJ1-5; D possibly corresponds to TRBD1 (5 bases). The V and J ends lost 0 bases and 4 bases respectively, with 13 bases between them. There are 16 residues in the CDR3. Germline CDR1 and CDR2: MRHNA and SNTAGT. CDR3 loop: CASSDSSPAGNQPQHF. DNA for the CDR3: TGTGCCAGCAGTGACTCGAGTCCGGCAGGGAATCAGCCCCAGCATTTT.

This sequence joins TRBV10-2 and TRBJ1-5; the match to TRBD1 covers 8 bases. The ends lost 3 bases at V and 4 bases at J; junction bases unmatched: 5. CDR1 is WSHSY, CDR2 SAAADI, per germline. The CDR3 is 15 amino acids. The CDR3 is CASSDRDRRNQPQHF. The CDR3 DNA is TGCGCCAGCAGTGACCGGGACAGGAGAAATCAGCCCCAGCATTTT.

The chain recombines TRBV6-6 with TRBJ2-1; 11 bases agree with TRBD2. Germline V gene lookup returns CDR1 MNHNY and CDR2 SVGAGI (reference sequence). With 5 bases clipped from V and 9 bases from J, the junction kept 12 bases outside the gene matches. This CDR3 comprises 16 residues. The CDR3 DNA reads TGTGCCAGCAGTCACATAGCGGGAGGGCTCGGGAGTGAGCAGTTCTTC. Translating gives CASSHIAGGLGSEQFF.

The gene calls are TRBV5-4 and TRBJ2-7; D assignment may be TRBD1 or TRBD2 (5 bases each). Trimming shortened V by 2 bases and J by 5 bases, and 14 bases separated the two germline ends. This CDR3 comprises 14 residues. CDR1 is SGHNT and CDR2 is YYREEE in the germline V gene (reference sequence). As DNA, the CDR3 is TGTGCCAGCAGCTTCGGGGCGAGGGTTGACGAGCAGTACTTC. Its protein is CASSFGARVDEQYF.

The chain has TRBV18 and TRBJ2-3; 9 bases fit TRBD1. The CDR3 loop spans 17 amino acids. V lost 1 base and J lost 2; bases outside the gene matches: 7. Germline V gives CDR1 KGHSH, CDR2 LQKENI. In nucleotides, the CDR3 is TGTGCCAGCTCACCACTTCCGGGACAGGGACTCACAGATACGCAGTATTTT. Amino acids: CASSPLPGQGLTDTQYF.

The chain carries TRBV4-1 and TRBJ2-1; D gene uncertain. V gave up 1 base and J gave up 4 bases, with 2 bases separating them. Germline loops: CDR1 MGHRA, CDR2 YSYEKL. The CDR3 spans 12 residues. CDR3 DNA sequence: TGCGCCAGCAGCCAAGGGTACAATGAGCAGTTCTTC. Protein sequence: CASSQGYNEQFF.

The chain couples TRBV6-4 to TRBJ2-2; possibly TRBD2 for D (6 bases). The CDR3 extends over 15 amino acids. Germline V gene data show CDR1 as MRHNA and CDR2 as SNTAGT. The germline V and J ends were trimmed by 8 bases and 7 bases, with 20 bases remaining between them. CDR3 nucleotide sequence: TGTGCCAGCGGATCCGCCGGGACTTCGCACGGGGAGCTGTTTTTT. Protein product: CASGSAGTSHGELFF.

The chain has TRBV10-2 and TRBJ2-5, with 9 positions matching TRBD2. The CDR3 sequence is 16 residues long. Germline assignment: CDR1 WSHSY and CDR2 SAAADI. With 7 bases clipped from V and 4 bases from J, the junction kept 13 bases outside the gene matches. The CDR3, as DNA: TGCGCCAGCATGGAGGGGAGAGGACTAGCGAGAGAGACCCAGTACTTC. Translated, it gives CASMEGRGLARETQYF.

The V gene is TRBV18, the J gene TRBJ2-3; 8 bases line up with TRBD2. The ends lost 1 base at V and 5 bases at J; junction bases unmatched: 2. From germline, CDR1 is KGHSH and CDR2 LQKENI. The CDR3 runs 14 residues. This CDR3 reads CASSPRLAGDTQYF. The CDR3 DNA reads TGTGCCAGCTCACCACGGCTAGCGGGAGATACGCAGTATTTT.

The V gene is TRBV11-1, the J gene TRBJ2-7; 8 bases are shared with TRBD2. J was trimmed by 6 bases and V by 1 base; bases with no gene match: 8. Germline V gives CDR1 SGHAT, CDR2 FQDESV (reference sequence). This CDR3 spans 15 amino acids. CDR3 residues: CASSLGAGEFGEQYF. The CDR3 DNA is TGTGCCAGCAGCTTAGGAGCGGGAGAATTTGGCGAGCAGTACTTC.

Of note for this clone: The junction differs from germline at one of its ends, possibly a read error. This rearrangement joins TRBV19 to TRBJ2-3; D is possibly TRBD2 (7 bases). This CDR3 has 16 amino acids. Germline CDR1 is LNHDA and CDR2 is SQIVND (reference sequence). CDR3 bases: TGTGCCAGTAGTATATCCATCGGGGGGCGCACCGATACGCAGTATTTT. It is translated as CASSISIGGRTDTQYF.

The rearrangement joins TRBV5-1 to TRBJ1-1; D not certain. Germline loops: CDR1 SGHRS, CDR2 YFSETQ. V gave up 4 bases and J gave up 2 bases, with 12 bases separating them. The CDR3 has 14 amino acids. CDR3 nucleotides: TGCGCCAGCAGCGAGAGAGCTACCAACACTGAAGCTTTCTTT. It encodes CASSERATNTEAFF.

J is TRBJ2-3 and V is TRBV2; D possibly matches TRBD1 or TRBD2 (5 bases each). Germline CDR1 reads SNHLY; CDR2 reads FYNNEI. Trimming removed 7 bases at V and 0 bases at J, with 17 bases between. CDR3 size: 16 residues. In nucleotides, the CDR3 is TGTGCCAGCAAACGGGACGGACCCCTTAGCACAGATACGCAGTATTTT. It yields the protein CASKRDGPLSTDTQYF.

The chain joins TRBV15 to TRBJ1-2, with a possible D match to TRBD1 (6 bases). This CDR3 has 14 residues. Germline V gives CDR1 LNHNV, CDR2 YYDKDF (reference sequence). V shed 6 bases and J shed 2 bases, with 13 bases lying between them. CDR3: CATRADRLNYGYTF. The CDR3 DNA sequence: TGTGCCACCAGGGCGGACAGATTGAACTATGGCTACACCTTC.

The chain combines TRBV5-1 with TRBJ1-5; the match to TRBD1 covers 7 bases. J was trimmed by 7 bases and V by 1 base; bases with no gene match: 5. Germline CDR1 SGHRS, CDR2 YFSETQ. The CDR3 is 14 amino acids. The CDR3 reads CASSLRGGEQPQHF. CDR3 coding DNA: TGCGCCAGCAGCTTGAGAGGGGGCGAACAGCCCCAGCATTTT.

The V call is TRBV28, the J call TRBJ2-5; weak D call: TRBD1 (5 bases). Per the germline V gene, CDR1 is MDHEN and CDR2 is SYDVKM. The CDR3 runs 11 residues. Trimming took 7 bases from V and 7 from J, leaving 10 bases between them. CDR3 loop: CASNLQGTQYF. The CDR3 DNA reads as TGTGCCAGCAACCTTCAGGGGACCCAGTACTTC.

The J gene is TRBJ1-4, the V gene TRBV28, with TRBD1 identical over 7 bases. Germline-derived CDR1 and CDR2 are MDHEN and SYDVKM. V lost 5 bases and J lost 15; bases outside the gene matches: 6. This CDR3 spans 11 amino acids. The CDR3 bases are TGTGCCAGCAGTGTGAGGGACAGCTTGTTTTTT. It translates to CASSVRDSLFF.